This T cell receptor (beta chain) was observed in a study of T cell changes during pregnancy in multiple sclerosis. The CDR3 is 17 amino acids. V dropped 4 bases and J dropped 3; count of bases not matched to a gene: 11. Germline assignment: CDR1 SGHAT and CDR2 FQNNGV. Method: immunoSEQ multiplex PCR; TCRdb's copy keeps in-frame clones and lacks some. The repertoire consists of about 49,000 clones, with 85% to 95% occurring once and the leading ten covering over 4.5%. J is TRBJ2-3 and V is TRBV11-2, with 9 bases aligning to TRBD1. This clonotype originated in a female donor with multiple sclerosis, enrolled in a pregnancy study. The sample was CD8+ T cells from peripheral blood mononuclear cells, taken in the first trimester of pregnancy. This chain's CDR3 is CASSYPRDRVRTDTQYF. CDR3 nucleotide sequence: TGTGCCAGCAGCTATCCCCGGGACAGGGTGAGGACAGATACGCAGTATTTT. Using reference TRBV11-2 and TRBJ2-3 for the parts outside the CDR3, the full variable domain is EAGVAQSPRYKIIEKRQSVAFWCNPISGHATLYWYQQILGQGPKLLIQFQNNGVVDDSQLPKDRFSAERLKGVDSTLKIQPAKLEDSAVYLCASSYPRDRVRTDTQYFGPGTRLTVL.